This T cell receptor beta chain was recorded in a study of cytomegalovirus exposure and HLA in healthy donors. The donors were healthy bone marrow donors. In the case of this clone: The target antigen is unknown.

The study's findings and limits: Donors belonging to an Asian-associated ancestry cluster reportedly showed fewer N-insertions in productive TCRs than the approximately 640-donor mean, according to what a later analysis found.

V lost 3 bases and J 0 bases, leaving 7 bases between the germline ends. Germline V lookup: CDR1 SGHVS, CDR2 FQNEAQ. The CDR3 contains 14 residues. PCR amplification relied on 60 Vbeta primers (plus 13 Jbeta primers). The protocol was immunoSEQ multiplex PCR, while the TCRdb copy is restricted to in-frame clones and leaves out a portion. The repertoire consists of 150,000 to 160,000 clones, with about 74% occurring once and the leading ten covering 3% to 4%. This clonotype originated in a woman between 40 and 55 years old in good health and CMV-seronegative. The chain joins TRBV7-8 to TRBJ2-3; no firm D call. Specimen: PBMCs. CDR3 DNA: TGTGCCAGCAGCTTCGGTGTTAGCACAGATACGCAGTATTTT. Amino acid sequence: CASSFGVSTDTQYF.